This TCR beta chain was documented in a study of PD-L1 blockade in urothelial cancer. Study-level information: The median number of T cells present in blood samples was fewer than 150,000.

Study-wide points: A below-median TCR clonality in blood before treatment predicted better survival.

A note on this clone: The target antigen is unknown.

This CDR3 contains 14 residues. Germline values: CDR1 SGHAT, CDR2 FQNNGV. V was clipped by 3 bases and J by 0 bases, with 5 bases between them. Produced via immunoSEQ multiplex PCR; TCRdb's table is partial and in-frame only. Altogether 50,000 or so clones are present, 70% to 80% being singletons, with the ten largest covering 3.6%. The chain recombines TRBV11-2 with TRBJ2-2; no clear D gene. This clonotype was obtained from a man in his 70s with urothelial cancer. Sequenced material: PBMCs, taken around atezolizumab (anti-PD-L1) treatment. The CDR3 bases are TGTGCCAGCAGCTTCTACCCGAACACCGGGGAGCTGTTTTTT. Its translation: CASSFYPNTGELFF.